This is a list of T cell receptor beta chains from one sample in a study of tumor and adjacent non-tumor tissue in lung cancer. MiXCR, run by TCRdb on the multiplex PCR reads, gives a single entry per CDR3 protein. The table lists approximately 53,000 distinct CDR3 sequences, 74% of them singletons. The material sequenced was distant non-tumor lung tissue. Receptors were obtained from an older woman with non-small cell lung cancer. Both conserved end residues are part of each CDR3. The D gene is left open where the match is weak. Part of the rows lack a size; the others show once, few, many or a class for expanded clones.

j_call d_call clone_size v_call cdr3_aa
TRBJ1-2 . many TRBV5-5 CASRESWVNGYTF
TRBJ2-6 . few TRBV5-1 CASSPAVGFSGANVLTF
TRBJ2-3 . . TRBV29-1 CSLVRGLGTDTQYF
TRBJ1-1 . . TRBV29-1 CSVEDVRNTEAFF
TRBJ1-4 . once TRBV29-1 CNVHGASGEKLFF
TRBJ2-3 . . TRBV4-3 CASSQEVGKMGTQYF
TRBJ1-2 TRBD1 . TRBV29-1 CGFPGQGGYGYTF
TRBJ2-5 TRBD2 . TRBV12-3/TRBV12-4 CASSPDGGSEETQCF
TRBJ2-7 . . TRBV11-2 CVSSLDRSPYEQYF
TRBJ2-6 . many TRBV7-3 CASSGRGNVLTF
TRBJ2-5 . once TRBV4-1 CASSQDSGVALETLNF
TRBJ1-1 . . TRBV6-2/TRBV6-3 CASSAYLTALVVFF
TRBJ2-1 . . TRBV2 CASGPKGYLIEQFF
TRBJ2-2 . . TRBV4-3 CASNRTNTGELFF
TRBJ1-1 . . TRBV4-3 CTSSQEVNTEAFF
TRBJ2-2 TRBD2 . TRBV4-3 CASSLTQGGAGGGLFF
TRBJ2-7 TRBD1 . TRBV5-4 CANSRPGTGVHEQHF
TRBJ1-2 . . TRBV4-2 CANSQDGTSNYGYTF
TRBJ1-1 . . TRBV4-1 CVSSHPLLRAVTEAFF
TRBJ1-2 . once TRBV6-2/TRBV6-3 CTILRDGSYGHTF
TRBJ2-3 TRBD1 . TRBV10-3 CAISERQGVGDTQYF
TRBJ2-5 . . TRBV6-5 CASSRTRGQRTQYF
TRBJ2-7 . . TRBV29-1 CSVHGFRYEQYF
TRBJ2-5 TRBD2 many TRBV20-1 CSVGTISETQYF
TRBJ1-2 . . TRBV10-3 CVISDVSANYGHTF
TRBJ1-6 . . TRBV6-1 CASSEIEVNSSLHF
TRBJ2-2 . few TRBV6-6 CASHDLVGGDTGELFF